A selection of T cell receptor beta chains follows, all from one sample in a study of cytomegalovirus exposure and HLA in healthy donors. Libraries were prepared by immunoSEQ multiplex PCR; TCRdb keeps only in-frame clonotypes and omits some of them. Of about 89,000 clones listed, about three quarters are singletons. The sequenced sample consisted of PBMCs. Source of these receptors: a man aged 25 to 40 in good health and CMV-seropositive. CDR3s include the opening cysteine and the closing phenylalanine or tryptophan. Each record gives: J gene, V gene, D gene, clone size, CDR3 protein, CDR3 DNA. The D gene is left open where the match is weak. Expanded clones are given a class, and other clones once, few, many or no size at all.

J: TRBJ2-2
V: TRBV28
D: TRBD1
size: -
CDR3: CASSFRLWDRGSDTGELFF
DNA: TGTGCCAGCAGTTTCCGCCTCTGGGACAGGGGATCGGACACCGGGGAGCTGTTTTTT

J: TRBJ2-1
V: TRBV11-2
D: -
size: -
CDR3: CASSLANRGNEQFF
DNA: TGTGCCAGCAGCTTAGCCAATCGGGGTAATGAGCAGTTCTTC

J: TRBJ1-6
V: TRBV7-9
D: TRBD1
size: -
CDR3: CASSPDTGAYNSPLHF
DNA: TGTGCCAGCAGCCCAGACACAGGGGCCTATAATTCACCCCTCCACTTT

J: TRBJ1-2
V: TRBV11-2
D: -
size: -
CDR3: CASSLGGWEANYGYTF
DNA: TGTGCCAGCAGCTTAGGGGGATGGGAGGCAAACTATGGCTACACCTTC

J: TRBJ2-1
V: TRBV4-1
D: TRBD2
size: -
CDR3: CASSHPSGLAGNEQFF
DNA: TGCGCCAGCAGCCACCCCTCGGGACTAGCGGGCAATGAGCAGTTCTTC

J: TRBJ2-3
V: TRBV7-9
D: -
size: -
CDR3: CASSFGASISYTDTQYF
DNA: TGTGCCAGCAGCTTTGGAGCGAGCATCAGTTACACAGATACGCAGTATTTT

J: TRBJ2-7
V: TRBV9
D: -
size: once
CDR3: CASSGANYEQYF
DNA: TGTGCCAGCAGTGGAGCGAACTACGAGCAGTACTTC

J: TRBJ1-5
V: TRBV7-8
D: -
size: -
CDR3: CASSLRVRMSNQPQHF
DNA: TGTGCCAGCAGCTTACGGGTGCGGATGAGCAATCAGCCCCAGCATTTT

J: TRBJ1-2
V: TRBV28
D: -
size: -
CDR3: CASSLPGHPNYGYTF
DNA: TGTGCCAGCAGTTTACCCGGACACCCGAACTATGGCTACACCTTC

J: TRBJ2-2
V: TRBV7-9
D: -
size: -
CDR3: CASSRRLDPGELFF
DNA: TGTGCCAGCAGCCGCCGACTAGACCCCGGGGAGCTGTTTTTT

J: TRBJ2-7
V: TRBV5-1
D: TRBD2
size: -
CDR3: CASSLLAGATYEQYF
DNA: TGCGCCAGCAGCTTACTAGCGGGGGCAACCTACGAGCAGTACTTC

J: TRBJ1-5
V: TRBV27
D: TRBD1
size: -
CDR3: CASSHRGYNQPQHF
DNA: TGTGCCAGCAGTCACAGGGGGTACAATCAGCCCCAGCATTTT

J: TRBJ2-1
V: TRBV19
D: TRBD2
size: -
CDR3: CASNRAGSSYNEQFF
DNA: TGTGCCAGTAATAGAGCGGGAAGCTCCTACAATGAGCAGTTCTTC

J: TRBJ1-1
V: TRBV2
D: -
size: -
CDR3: CASRTQGSGTNTEAFF
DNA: TGTGCCAGCAGGACACAGGGCTCGGGGACAAACACTGAAGCTTTCTTT

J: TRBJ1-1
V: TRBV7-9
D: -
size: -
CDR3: CASSLGSNAGTEAFF
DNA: TGTGCCAGCAGCTTAGGATCGAACGCGGGGACTGAAGCTTTCTTT

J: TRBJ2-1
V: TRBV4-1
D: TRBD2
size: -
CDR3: CASSQDRGLSYNEQFF
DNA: TGCGCCAGCAGCCAAGATCGGGGACTATCCTACAATGAGCAGTTCTTC

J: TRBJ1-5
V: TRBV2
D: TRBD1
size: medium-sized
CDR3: CASWEGQDNQPQHF
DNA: TGTGCCAGTTGGGAGGGACAGGACAATCAGCCCCAGCATTTT

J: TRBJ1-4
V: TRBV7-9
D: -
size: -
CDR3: CASSLLTATNEKLFF
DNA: TGTGCCAGCAGCTTGTTGACAGCAACTAATGAAAAACTGTTTTTT

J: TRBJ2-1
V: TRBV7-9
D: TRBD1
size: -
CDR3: CASSLPDRELNNEQFF
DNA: TGTGCCAGCAGCTTGCCCGACAGGGAACTTAACAATGAGCAGTTCTTC

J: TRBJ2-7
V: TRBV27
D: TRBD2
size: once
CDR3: CASSPGGYRFYEQYF
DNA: TGTGCCAGCAGTCCGGGGGGGTATCGTTTCTACGAGCAGTACTTC

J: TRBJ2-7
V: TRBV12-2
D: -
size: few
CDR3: CASRPWTGITYEQYF
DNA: TGTGCAAGTCGCCCCTGGACAGGGATCACCTACGAGCAGTACTTC

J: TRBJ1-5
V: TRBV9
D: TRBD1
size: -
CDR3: CASSVGGGAGQPQHF
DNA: TGTGCCAGCAGCGTAGGAGGGGGCGCGGGTCAGCCCCAGCATTTT

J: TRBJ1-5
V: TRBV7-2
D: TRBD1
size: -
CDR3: CASSYGTGVRGPQHF
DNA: TGTGCCAGCAGTTACGGGACAGGGGTTCGAGGGCCCCAGCATTTT

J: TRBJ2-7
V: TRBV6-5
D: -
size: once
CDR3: CASSYSPTGPYEQYF
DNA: TGTGCCAGCAGTTACTCGCCGACAGGTCCCTACGAGCAGTACTTC

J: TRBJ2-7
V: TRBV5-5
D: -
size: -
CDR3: CASSLASYEQYF
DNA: TGTGCCAGCAGCTTGGCTAGCTACGAGCAGTACTTC

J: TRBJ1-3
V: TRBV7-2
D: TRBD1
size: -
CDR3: CASSLSTGGGGNTIYF
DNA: TGTGCCAGCAGCCTATCCACAGGGGGTGGTGGAAACACCATATATTTT

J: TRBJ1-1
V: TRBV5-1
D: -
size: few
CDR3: CASSNPWEETEAFF
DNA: TGCGCCAGCAGTAATCCATGGGAGGAAACTGAAGCTTTCTTT

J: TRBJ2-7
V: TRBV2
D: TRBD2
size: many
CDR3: CASWGGVDRDEQYF
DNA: TGTGCCAGCTGGGGGGGTGTGGACCGGGACGAGCAGTACTTC

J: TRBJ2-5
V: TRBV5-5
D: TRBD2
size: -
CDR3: CASSLASVGGAMGRTQYF
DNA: TGTGCCAGCAGCTTGGCCTCGGTCGGGGGGGCCATGGGGAGAACCCAGTACTTC

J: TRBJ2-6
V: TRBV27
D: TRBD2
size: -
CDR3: CASTSQRGGLGVLTF
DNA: TGTGCCAGCACGTCCCAGCGGGGGGGACTTGGCGTCCTGACTTTC

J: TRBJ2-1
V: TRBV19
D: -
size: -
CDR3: CASSIGGGGTYNEQFF
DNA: TGTGCCAGTAGTATAGGAGGGGGGGGGACCTACAATGAGCAGTTCTTC

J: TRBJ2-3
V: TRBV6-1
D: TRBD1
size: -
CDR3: CASSEHRGSSTDTQYF
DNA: TGTGCCAGCAGTGAACACAGGGGTTCTAGCACAGATACGCAGTATTTT

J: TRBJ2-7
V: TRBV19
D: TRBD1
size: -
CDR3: CASSIMGQGIYEQYF
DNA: TGTGCCAGTAGTATTATGGGACAGGGTATCTACGAGCAGTACTTC

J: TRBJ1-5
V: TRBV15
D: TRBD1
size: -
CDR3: CATSRGVQGTQPQHF
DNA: TGTGCCACCAGCAGAGGGGTACAGGGGACTCAGCCCCAGCATTTT

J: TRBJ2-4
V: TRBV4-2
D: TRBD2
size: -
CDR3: CASSQDPASGTKNIQYF
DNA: TGTGCCAGCAGCCAAGATCCGGCTAGCGGGACCAAAAACATTCAGTACTTC

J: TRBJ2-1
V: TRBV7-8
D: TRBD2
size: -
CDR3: CASSPWSGSSYNEQFF
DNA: TGTGCCAGCAGCCCTTGGAGCGGGAGCTCCTACAATGAGCAGTTCTTC

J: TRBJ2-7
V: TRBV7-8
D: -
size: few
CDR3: CASSPPTDPYEQYF
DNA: TGTGCCAGCAGCCCTCCGACAGACCCCTACGAGCAGTACTTC

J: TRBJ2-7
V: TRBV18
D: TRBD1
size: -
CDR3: CASSPGTGSYEQYF
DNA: TGTGCCAGCTCACCAGGGACAGGGTCCTACGAGCAGTACTTC